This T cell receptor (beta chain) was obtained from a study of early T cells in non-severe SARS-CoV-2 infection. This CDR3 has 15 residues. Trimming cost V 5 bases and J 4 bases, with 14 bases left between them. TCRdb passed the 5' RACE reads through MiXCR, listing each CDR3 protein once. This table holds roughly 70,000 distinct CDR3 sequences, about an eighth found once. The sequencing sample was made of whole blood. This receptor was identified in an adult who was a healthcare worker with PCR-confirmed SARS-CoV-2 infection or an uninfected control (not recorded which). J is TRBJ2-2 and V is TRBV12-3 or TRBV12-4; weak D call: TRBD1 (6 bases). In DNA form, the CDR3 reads TGTGCCAGCAGTCCGTCTAGGGGGAGCACCGGGGAGCTGTTTTTT. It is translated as CASSPSRGSTGELFF.